Each of the 8 T cell receptor beta chains below was sequenced from the same sample in a study of CD8 T cells in ankylosing spondylitis. A single record per CDR3 protein comes from TCRdb applying MiXCR to the 5' RACE reads. The sample consists of fewer than 200,000 distinct CDR3 sequences, roughly 18% of them appearing once. Source material: blood, either unsorted or a sorted T cell fraction (not recorded which). The receptor source for this set is a male donor with ankylosing spondylitis or in good health (not recorded which).

This clonotype was detected many times. The chain couples TRBV5-1 to TRBJ2-1; tentative D call: TRBD2 (5 bases). V lost 0 bases and J lost 5, with 9 bases in between. Germline CDR1 and CDR2: SGHRS and YFSETQ. The CDR3 sequence is 14 residues long. CDR3 sequence: CASSLVVGNNEQFF. DNA for the CDR3: TGCGCCAGCAGCTTGGTGGTCGGGAACAATGAGCAGTTCTTC.

This clonotype was seen a few times. The chain employs TRBV5-1 and TRBJ2-2; D unclear. CDR3 length: 15 amino acids. The V end was cut by 7 bases, the J end by 1 base, with 14 bases between. Germline CDR1 is SGHRS and CDR2 is YFSETQ. The DNA for the CDR3 is TGCGCCAGCGGTTTAGTGACAAGGAACACCGGGGAGCTGTTTTTT. As protein: CASGLVTRNTGELFF.

This clonotype was picked up many times. The genes are TRBV5-1 and TRBJ2-2; 7 nucleotides align to TRBD2. Germline V gene data show CDR1 as SGHRS and CDR2 as YFSETQ. V gave up 10 bases and J gave up 1 base; unmatched junction bases: 7. This CDR3 is 14 amino acids long. CDR3 protein: CAGTTSQNTGELFF. The CDR3 DNA reads TGCGCCGGCACGACTAGCCAGAACACCGGGGAGCTGTTTTTT.

This clonotype was counted at least ten times. The gene calls are TRBV20-1 and TRBJ1-1; 7 bases are shared with TRBD1. CDR1 and CDR2 from the germline V gene are DFQATT and SNEGSKA (reference sequence). V lost 3 bases, J lost 4 bases, and 8 bases stayed unmatched. The CDR3 sequence is 14 residues long. In nucleotides, the CDR3 is TGCAGTGCTAGGCGACAGGGCGCGGGCACTGAAGCTTTCTTT. It specifies CSARRQGAGTEAFF.

This chain uses TRBV18 with TRBJ2-1, with D possibly matching TRBD1 (6 bases). Per germline, CDR1 KGHSH and CDR2 LQKENI. The V end lost 3 bases, the J end lost 8 bases, and 17 bases lay between the germline ends. The CDR3 covers 15 residues. CDR3 coding DNA: TGTGCCAGCTCACCCGCACAGGGAATTGGCGATGAGCAGTTCTTC. This sequence encodes CASSPAQGIGDEQFF.

This clonotype was recorded many times. The chain combines TRBV29-1 with TRBJ1-1; possibly TRBD1 for D (5 bases). Germline CDR1 SQVTM, CDR2 ANQGSEA. Trimming removed 8 bases from V and 4 bases from J, with 20 bases in between. CDR3 size: 14 residues. The CDR3, as DNA: TGCAGCACCTTTTCTCAGGGAATGGTCACTGAAGCTTTCTTT. The encoded protein is CSTFSQGMVTEAFF.

This clonotype was detected ten times or more. This chain joins TRBV5-1 and TRBJ2-1; D is unresolved. V lost 4 bases to trimming and J lost 0 bases, with 11 bases between them. This CDR3 spans 15 amino acids. CDR1 is SGHRS, CDR2 YFSETQ, per germline. CDR3 nucleotide sequence: TGCGCCAGCAGCGTTAGCTGGAGCTCCTACAATGAGCAGTTCTTC. Amino acid sequence: CASSVSWSSYNEQFF.

This clonotype was seen repeatedly, ten times or more. V gene TRBV5-1 combines with J gene TRBJ2-2; D not certain. The germline CDR1 and CDR2 sequences are SGHRS and YFSETQ. Trimming removed 5 bases from V and 4 bases from J, with 12 bases in between. The CDR3 has 14 amino acids. CDR3 region: CASSSYGTTGELFF. DNA of the CDR3: TGCGCCAGCAGTTCCTACGGTACCACCGGGGAGCTGTTTTTT. The variable domain in full, completed from reference TRBV5-1 and TRBJ2-2, reads KAGVTQTPRYLIKTRGQQVTLSCSPISGHRSVSWYQQTPGQGLQFLFEYFSETQRNKGNFPGRFSGRQFSNSRSEMNVSTLELGDSALYLCASSSYGTTGELFFGEGSRLTVL.